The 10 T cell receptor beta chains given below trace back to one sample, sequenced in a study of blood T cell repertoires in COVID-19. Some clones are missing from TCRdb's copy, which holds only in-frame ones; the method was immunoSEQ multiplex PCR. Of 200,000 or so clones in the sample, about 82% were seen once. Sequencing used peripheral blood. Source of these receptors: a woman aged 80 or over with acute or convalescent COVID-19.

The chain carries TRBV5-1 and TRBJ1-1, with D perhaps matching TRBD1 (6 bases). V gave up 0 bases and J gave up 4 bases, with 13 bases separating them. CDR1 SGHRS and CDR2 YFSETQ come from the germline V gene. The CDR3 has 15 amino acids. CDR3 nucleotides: TGCGCCAGCAGCTTGGAAAGGACAGCGTTCACTGAAGCTTTCTTT. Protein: CASSLERTAFTEAFF.

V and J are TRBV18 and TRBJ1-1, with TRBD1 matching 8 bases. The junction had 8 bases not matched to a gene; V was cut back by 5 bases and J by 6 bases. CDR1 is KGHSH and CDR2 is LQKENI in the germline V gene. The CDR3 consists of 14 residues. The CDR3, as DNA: TGTGCCAGCTCATCGACAGGGGCTGGCGCTGAAGCTTTCTTT. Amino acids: CASSSTGAGAEAFF. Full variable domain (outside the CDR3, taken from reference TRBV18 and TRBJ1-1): NAGVMQNPRHLVRRRGQEARLRCSPMKGHSHVYWYRQLPEEGLKFMVYLQKENIIDESGMPKERFSAEFPKEGPSILRIQQVVRGDSAAYFCASSSTGAGAEAFFGQGTRLTVV.

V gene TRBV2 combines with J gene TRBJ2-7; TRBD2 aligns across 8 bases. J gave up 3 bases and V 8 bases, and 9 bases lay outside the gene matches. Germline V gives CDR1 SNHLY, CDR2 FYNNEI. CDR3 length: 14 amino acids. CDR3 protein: CASFESGSHYEQYF. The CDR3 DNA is TGTGCCAGCTTTGAGAGCGGGAGTCACTACGAGCAGTACTTC.

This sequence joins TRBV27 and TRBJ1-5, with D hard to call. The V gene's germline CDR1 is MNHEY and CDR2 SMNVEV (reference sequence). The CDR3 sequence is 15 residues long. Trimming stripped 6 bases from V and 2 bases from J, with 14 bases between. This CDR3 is CASRFEGGGNQPQHF. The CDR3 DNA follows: TGTGCCAGCAGATTTGAAGGAGGCGGCAATCAGCCCCAGCATTTT.

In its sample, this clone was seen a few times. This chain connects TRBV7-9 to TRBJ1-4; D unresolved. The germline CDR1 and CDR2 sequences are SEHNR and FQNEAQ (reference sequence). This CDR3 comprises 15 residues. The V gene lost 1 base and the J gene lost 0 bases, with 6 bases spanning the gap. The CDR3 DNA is TGTGCCAGCAGCTTAGAGACAACAACTAATGAAAAACTGTTTTTT. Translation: CASSLETTTNEKLFF.

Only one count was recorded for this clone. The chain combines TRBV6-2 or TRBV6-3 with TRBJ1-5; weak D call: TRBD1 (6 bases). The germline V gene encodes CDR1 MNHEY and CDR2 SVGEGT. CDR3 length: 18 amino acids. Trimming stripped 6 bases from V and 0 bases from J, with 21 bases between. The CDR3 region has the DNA TGTGCCAGCAGCTCAGCCCCGGGGGGCCCGAGTAGCAATCAGCCCCAGCATTTT. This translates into CASSSAPGGPSSNQPQHF.

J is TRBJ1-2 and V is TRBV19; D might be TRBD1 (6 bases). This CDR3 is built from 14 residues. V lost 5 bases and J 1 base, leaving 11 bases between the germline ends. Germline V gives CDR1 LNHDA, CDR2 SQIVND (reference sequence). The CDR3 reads CASSGHRDNYGYTF. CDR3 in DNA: TGTGCCAGTAGTGGTCACAGGGATAACTATGGCTACACCTTC.

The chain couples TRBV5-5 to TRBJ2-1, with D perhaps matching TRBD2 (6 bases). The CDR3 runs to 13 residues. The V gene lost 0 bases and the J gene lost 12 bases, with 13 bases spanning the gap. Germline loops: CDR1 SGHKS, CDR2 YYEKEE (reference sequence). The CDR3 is CASSLAGEDRQFF. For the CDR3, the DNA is TGTGCCAGCAGCTTGGCGGGGGAGGATCGGCAGTTCTTC.

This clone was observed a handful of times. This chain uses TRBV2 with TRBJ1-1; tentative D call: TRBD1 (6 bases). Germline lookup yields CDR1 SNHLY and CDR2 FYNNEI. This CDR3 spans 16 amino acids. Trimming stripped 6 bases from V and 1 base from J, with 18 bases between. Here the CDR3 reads CASRDEPGGTNTEAFF. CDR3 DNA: TGTGCCAGCAGGGATGAACCTGGGGGCACGAACACTGAAGCTTTCTTT.

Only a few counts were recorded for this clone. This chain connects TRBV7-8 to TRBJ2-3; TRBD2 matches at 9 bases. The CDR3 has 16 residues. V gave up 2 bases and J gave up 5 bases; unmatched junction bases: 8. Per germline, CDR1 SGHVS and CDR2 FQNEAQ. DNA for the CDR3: TGTGCCAGCAGCTTATTTAGCGGGAGTCCCTTAGATACGCAGTATTTT. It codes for CASSLFSGSPLDTQYF.